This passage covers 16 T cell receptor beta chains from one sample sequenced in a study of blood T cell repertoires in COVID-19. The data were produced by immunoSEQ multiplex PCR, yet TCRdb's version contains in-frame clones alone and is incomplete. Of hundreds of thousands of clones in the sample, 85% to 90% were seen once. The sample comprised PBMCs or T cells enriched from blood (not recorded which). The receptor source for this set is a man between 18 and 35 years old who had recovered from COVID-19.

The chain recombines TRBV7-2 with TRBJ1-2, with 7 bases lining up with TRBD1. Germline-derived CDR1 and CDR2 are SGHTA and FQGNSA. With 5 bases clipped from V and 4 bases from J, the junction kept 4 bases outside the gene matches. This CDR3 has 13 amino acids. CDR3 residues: CASSGQGVYGYTF. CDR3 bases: TGTGCCAGCAGCGGGCAGGGGGTCTATGGCTACACCTTC.

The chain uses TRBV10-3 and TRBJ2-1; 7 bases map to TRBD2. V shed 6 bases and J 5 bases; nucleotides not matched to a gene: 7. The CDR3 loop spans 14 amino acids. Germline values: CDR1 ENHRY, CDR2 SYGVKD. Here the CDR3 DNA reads TGTGCCATCAGCTTGGGGGGGGACCACAATGAGCAGTTCTTC. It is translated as CAISLGGDHNEQFF.

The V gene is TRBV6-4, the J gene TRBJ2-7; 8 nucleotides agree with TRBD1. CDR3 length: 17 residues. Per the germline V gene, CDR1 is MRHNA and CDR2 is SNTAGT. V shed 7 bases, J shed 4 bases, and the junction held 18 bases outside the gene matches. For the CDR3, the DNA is TGTGCCAGCAAGGGGGGCCTATACGACAGGGGAATTTACGAGCAGTACTTC. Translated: CASKGGLYDRGIYEQYF.

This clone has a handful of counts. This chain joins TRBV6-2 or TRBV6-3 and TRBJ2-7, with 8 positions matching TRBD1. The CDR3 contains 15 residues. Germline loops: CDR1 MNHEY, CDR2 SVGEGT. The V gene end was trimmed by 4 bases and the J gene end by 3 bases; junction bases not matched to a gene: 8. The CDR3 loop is CASSSPGTGFYEQYF. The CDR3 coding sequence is TGTGCCAGCAGTTCACCCGGGACAGGATTCTACGAGCAGTACTTC.

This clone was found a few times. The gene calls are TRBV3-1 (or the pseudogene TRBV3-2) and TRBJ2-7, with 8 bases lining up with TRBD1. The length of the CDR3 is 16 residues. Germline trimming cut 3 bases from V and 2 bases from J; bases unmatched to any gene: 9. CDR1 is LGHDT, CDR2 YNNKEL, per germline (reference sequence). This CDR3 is CASSQPETGDPYEQYF. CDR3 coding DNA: TGTGCCAGCAGCCAGCCGGAGACAGGGGATCCCTACGAGCAGTACTTC.

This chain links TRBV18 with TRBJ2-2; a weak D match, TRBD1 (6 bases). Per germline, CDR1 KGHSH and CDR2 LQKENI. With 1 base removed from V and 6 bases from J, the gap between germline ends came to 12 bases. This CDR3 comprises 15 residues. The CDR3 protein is CASSPRQGTAGELFF. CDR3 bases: TGTGCCAGCTCACCACGGCAGGGGACCGCCGGGGAGCTGTTTTTT.

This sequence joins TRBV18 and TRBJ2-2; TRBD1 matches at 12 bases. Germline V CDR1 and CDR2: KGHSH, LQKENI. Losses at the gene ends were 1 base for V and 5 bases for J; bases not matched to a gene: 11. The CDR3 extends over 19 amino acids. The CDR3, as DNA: TGTGCCAGCTCACCACTTAAACTGGGACAGGGGGCAAGGACCGGGGAGCTGTTTTTT. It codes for CASSPLKLGQGARTGELFF.

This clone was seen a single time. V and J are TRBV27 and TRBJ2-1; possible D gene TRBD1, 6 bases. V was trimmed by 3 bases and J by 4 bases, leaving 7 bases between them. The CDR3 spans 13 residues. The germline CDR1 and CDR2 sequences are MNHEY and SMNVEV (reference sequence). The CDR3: CASSFQGYNEQFF. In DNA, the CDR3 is TGTGCCAGCAGTTTCCAGGGGTACAATGAGCAGTTCTTC.

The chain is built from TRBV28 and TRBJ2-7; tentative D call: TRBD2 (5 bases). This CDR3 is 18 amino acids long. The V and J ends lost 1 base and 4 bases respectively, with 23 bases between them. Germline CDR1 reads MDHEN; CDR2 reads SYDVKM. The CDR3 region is CASSLSFRGSKQDYEQYF. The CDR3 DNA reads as TGTGCCAGCAGTTTATCCTTCCGTGGGAGTAAGCAGGATTACGAGCAGTACTTC.

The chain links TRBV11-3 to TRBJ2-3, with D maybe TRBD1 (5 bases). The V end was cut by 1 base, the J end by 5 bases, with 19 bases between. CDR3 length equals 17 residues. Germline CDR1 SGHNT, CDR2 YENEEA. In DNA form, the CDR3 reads TGTGCCAGCAGCTTAGGGGGCCCGGGTGAGCAGAGAGATACGCAGTATTTT. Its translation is CASSLGGPGEQRDTQYF. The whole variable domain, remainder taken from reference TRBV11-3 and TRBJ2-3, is EAGVVQSPRYKIIEKKQPVAFWCNPISGHNTLYWYLQNLGQGPELLIRYENEEAVDDSQLPKDRFSAERLKGVDSTLKIQPAELGDSAVYLCASSLGGPGEQRDTQYFGPGTRLTVL.

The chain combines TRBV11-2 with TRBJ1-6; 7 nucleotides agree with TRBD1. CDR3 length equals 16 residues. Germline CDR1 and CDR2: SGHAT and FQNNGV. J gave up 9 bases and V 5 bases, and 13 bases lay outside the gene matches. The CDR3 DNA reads TGTGCCAGCAGCCCCCGAGGACAGGAGAAATTTTCACCCCTCCACTTT. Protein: CASSPRGQEKFSPLHF.

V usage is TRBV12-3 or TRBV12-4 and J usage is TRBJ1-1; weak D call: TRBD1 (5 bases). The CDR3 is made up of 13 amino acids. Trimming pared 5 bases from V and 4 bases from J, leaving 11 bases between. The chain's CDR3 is CASSTGLFTEAFF. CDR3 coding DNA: TGTGCCAGCAGTACGGGACTATTCACTGAAGCTTTCTTT.

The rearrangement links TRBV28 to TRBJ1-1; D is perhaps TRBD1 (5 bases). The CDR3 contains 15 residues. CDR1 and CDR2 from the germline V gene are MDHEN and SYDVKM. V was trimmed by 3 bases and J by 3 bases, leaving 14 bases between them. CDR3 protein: CASSFGGGPDTEAFF. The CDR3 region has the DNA TGTGCCAGCAGTTTTGGGGGGGGACCGGACACTGAAGCTTTCTTT.

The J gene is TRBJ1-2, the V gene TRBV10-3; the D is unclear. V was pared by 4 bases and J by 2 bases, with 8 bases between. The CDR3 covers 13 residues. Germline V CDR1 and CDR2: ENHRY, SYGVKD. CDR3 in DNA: TGTGCCATCAGTGTTTCGTTGAACTATGGCTACACCTTC. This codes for CAISVSLNYGYTF.

The CDR3 loop reads CSVGGGTNEKLFF. The CDR3 nucleotides read TGCAGCGTTGGGGGCGGAACTAATGAAAAACTGTTTTTT. The chain has TRBV29-1 and TRBJ1-4; a weak D match, TRBD1 (5 bases). The V end lost 4 bases, the J end lost 1 base, and 7 bases lay between the germline ends. This CDR3 comprises 13 residues. Germline lookup yields CDR1 SQVTM and CDR2 ANQGSEA.

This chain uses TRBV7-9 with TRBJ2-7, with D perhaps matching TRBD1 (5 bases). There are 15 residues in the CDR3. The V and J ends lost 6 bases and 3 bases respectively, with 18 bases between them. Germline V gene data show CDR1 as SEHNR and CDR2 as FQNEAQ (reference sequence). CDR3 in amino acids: CASSSRVTLCYEQYF. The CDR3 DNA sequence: TGTGCCAGCAGTTCCAGGGTTACCCTTTGCTACGAGCAGTACTTC.